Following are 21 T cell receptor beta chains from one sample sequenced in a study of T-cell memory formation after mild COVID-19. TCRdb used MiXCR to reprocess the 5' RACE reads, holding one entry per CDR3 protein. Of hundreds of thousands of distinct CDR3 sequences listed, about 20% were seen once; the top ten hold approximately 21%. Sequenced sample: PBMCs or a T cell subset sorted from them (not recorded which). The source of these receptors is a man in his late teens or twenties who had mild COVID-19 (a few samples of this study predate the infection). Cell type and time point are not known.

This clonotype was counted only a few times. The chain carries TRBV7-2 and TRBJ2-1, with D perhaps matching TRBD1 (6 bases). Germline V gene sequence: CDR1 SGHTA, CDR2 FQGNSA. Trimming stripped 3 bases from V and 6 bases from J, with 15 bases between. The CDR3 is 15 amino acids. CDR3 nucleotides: TGTGCCAGCAGCTTTTCCCAGGGGAGTGTCAATGAGCAGTTCTTC. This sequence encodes CASSFSQGSVNEQFF.

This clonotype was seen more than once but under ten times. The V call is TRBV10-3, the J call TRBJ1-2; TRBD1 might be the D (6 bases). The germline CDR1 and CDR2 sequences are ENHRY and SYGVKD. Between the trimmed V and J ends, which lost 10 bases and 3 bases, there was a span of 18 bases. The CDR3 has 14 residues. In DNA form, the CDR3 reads TGTGCCACTGGAACAGGGTCCCACTACTATGGCTACACCTTC. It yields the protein CATGTGSHYYGYTF.

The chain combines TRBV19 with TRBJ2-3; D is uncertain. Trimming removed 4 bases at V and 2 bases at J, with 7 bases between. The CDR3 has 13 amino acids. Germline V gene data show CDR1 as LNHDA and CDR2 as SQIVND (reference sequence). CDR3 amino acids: CASSRVTTDTQYF. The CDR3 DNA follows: TGTGCCAGTAGTAGGGTAACCACAGATACGCAGTATTTT.

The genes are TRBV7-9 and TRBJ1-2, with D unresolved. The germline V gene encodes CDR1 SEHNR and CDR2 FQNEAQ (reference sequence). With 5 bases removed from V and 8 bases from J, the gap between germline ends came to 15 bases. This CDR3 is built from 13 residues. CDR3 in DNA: TGTGCCAGCAGCATCGCGGGAGGCGAGGGCTACACCTTC. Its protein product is CASSIAGGEGYTF.

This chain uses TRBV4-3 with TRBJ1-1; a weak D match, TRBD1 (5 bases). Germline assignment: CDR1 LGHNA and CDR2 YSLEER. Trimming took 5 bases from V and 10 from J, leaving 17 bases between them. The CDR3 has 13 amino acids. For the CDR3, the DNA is TGCGCCAGCAGCGGGACTGACCTGCGTCGAGCTTTCTTT. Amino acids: CASSGTDLRRAFF.

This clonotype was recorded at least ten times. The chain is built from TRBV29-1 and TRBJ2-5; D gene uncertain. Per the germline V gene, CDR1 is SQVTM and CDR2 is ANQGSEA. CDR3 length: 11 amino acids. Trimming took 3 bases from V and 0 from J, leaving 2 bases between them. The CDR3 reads CSVEDQETQYF. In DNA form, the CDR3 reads TGCAGCGTTGAGGACCAAGAGACCCAGTACTTC.

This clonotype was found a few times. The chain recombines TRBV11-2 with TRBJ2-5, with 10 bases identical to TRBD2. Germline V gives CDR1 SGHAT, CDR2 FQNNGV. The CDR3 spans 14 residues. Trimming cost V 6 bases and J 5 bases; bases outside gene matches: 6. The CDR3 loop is CASRQAGGQETQYF. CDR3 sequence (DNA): TGTGCCAGCAGACAAGCGGGGGGGCAGGAGACCCAGTACTTC.

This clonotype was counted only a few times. The CDR3 DNA reads TGTGCCAGCAGCTTAAGTTTGAGTGAGGGTTATGGCTACACCTTC. The encoded protein is CASSLSLSEGYGYTF. The V call is TRBV7-2, the J call TRBJ1-2; D unresolved. The V end lost 2 bases, the J end lost 5 bases, and 15 bases lay between the germline ends. CDR1 SGHTA and CDR2 FQGNSA come from the germline V gene. This CDR3 contains 15 residues.

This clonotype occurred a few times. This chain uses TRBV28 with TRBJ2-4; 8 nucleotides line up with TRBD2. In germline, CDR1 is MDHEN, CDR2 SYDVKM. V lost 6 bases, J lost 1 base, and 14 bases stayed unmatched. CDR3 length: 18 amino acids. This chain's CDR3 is CASREGGPGGEAKNIQYF. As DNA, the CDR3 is TGTGCCAGCAGGGAAGGCGGTCCGGGGGGGGAGGCCAAAAACATTCAGTACTTC.

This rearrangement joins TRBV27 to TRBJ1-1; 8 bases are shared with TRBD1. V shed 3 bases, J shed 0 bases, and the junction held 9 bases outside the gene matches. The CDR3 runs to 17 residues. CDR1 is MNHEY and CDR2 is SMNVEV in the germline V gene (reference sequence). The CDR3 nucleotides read TGTGCCAGCAGTTTTACGACAGGGGTGGGTATGAACACTGAAGCTTTCTTT. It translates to CASSFTTGVGMNTEAFF.

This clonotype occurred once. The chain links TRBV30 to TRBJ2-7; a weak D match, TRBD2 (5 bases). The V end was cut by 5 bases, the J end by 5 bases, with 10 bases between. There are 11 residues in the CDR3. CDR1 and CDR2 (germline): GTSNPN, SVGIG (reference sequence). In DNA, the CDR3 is TGTGCCTGGTCCCCCGGGGACGAGCAGTACTTC. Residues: CAWSPGDEQYF.

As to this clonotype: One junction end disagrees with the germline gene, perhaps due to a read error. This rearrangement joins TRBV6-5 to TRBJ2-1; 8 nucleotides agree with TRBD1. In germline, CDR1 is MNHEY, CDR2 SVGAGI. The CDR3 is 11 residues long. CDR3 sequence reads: CASRNGDRIVF. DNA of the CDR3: TGTGCCAGCAGGAACGGGGACAGGATAGTCTTC.

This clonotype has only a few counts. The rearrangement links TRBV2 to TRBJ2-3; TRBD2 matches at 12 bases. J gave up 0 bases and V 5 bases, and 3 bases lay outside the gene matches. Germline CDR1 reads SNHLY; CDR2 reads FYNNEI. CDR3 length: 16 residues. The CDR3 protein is CASSFTSGGSTDTQYF. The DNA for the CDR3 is TGTGCCAGCAGTTTCACTAGCGGGGGGAGCACAGATACGCAGTATTTT. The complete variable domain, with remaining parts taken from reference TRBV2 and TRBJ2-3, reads EPEVTQTPSHQVTQMGQEVILRCVPISNHLYFYWYRQILGQKVEFLVSFYNNEISEKSEIFDDQFSVERPDGSNFTLKIRSTKLEDSAMYFCASSFTSGGSTDTQYFGPGTRLTVL.

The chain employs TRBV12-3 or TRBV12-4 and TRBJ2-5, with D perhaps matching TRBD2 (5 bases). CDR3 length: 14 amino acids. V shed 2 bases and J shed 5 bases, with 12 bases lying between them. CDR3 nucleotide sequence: TGTGCCAGCAGTTTAACTGGGCCGGGGGAGACCCAGTACTTC. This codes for CASSLTGPGETQYF.

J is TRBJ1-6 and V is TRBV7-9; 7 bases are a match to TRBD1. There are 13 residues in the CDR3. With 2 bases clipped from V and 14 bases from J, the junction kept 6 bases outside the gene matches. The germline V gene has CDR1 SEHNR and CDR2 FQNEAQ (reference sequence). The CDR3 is CASSLWTGGSLHF. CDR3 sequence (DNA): TGTGCCAGCAGCTTATGGACAGGCGGGTCCCTCCACTTT.

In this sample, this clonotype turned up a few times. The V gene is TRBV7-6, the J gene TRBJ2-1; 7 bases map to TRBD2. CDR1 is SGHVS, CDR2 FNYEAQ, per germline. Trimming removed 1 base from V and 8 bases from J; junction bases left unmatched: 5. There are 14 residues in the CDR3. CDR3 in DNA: TGTGCCAGCAGCTTAGTCCGGGGGGTCGATGAGCAGTTCTTC. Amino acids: CASSLVRGVDEQFF. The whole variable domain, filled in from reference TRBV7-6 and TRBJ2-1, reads GAGVSQSPRYKVTKRGQDVALRCDPISGHVSLYWYRQALGQGPEFLTYFNYEAQQDKSGLPNDRFSAERPEGSISTLTIQRTEQRDSAMYRCASSLVRGVDEQFFGPGTRLTVL.

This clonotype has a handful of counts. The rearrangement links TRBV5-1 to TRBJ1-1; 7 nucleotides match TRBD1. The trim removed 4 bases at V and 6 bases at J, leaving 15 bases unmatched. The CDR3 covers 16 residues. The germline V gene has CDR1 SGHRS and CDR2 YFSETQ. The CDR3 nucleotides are TGCGCCAGCAGCCCCACTGGGACAGCTCTTAGCGCTGAAGCTTTCTTT. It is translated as CASSPTGTALSAEAFF. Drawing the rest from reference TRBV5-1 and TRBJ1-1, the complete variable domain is KAGVTQTPRYLIKTRGQQVTLSCSPISGHRSVSWYQQTPGQGLQFLFEYFSETQRNKGNFPGRFSGRQFSNSRSEMNVSTLELGDSALYLCASSPTGTALSAEAFFGQGTRLTVV.

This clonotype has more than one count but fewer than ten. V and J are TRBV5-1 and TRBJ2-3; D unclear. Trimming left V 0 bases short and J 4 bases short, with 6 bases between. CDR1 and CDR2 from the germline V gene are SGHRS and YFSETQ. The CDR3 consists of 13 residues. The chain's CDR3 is CASSLATADTQYF. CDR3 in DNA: TGCGCCAGCAGCTTGGCGACGGCAGATACGCAGTATTTT.

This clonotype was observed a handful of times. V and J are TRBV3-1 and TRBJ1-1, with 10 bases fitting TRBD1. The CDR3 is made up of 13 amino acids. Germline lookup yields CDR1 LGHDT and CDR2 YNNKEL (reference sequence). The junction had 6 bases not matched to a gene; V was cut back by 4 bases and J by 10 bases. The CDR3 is CASSLPGQGLAFF. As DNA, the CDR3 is TGTGCCAGCAGCCTTCCGGGACAGGGGTTAGCTTTCTTT.

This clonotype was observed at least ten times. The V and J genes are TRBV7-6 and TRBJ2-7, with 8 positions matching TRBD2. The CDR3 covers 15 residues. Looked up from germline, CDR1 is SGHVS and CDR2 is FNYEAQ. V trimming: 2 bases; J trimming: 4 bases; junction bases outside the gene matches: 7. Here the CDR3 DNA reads TGTGCCAGCAGCTTATCCGGCGGGGGGCAGTACGAGCAGTACTTC. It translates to CASSLSGGGQYEQYF. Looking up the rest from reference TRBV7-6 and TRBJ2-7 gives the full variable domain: GAGVSQSPRYKVTKRGQDVALRCDPISGHVSLYWYRQALGQGPEFLTYFNYEAQQDKSGLPNDRFSAERPEGSISTLTIQRTEQRDSAMYRCASSLSGGGQYEQYFGPGTRLTVT.

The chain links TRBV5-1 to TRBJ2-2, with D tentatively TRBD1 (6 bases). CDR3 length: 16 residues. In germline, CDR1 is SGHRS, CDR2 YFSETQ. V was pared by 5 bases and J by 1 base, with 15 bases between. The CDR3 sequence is CASRMHRDLNTGELFF. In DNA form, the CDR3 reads TGCGCCAGCAGGATGCACAGGGATTTGAACACCGGGGAGCTGTTTTTT. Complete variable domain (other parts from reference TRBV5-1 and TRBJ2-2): KAGVTQTPRYLIKTRGQQVTLSCSPISGHRSVSWYQQTPGQGLQFLFEYFSETQRNKGNFPGRFSGRQFSNSRSEMNVSTLELGDSALYLCASRMHRDLNTGELFFGEGSRLTVL.